The present TCR beta chain was sequenced within a study of siplizumab effects on memory and regulatory T cells. In the case of this clone: Its target is unknown.

Generated by immunoSEQ multiplex PCR, the TCRdb table keeps only in-frame clones and is missing some. The sample records 80,000 to 130,000 clones, roughly nine tenths being singletons. This CDR3 is 12 amino acids long. V shed 5 bases and J shed 7 bases, with 11 bases lying between them. Germline CDR1 reads SGHTA; CDR2 reads FQGTGA. Study-wide points: The authors mapped only a minor fraction of alloreactive clones to unstimulated subsets. Alloreactive sequences tracing back to unstimulated CD4+ memory cells were significantly reduced by siplizumab.

The receptor was derived from a human donor in good health. Material for sequencing was Tregs sorted from blood. V is TRBV7-3 and J is TRBJ2-5; D tentatively fits TRBD1 or TRBD2 (6 bases each). The CDR3, as DNA: TGTGCCAGCAGCCCAGAGGGGGGGACCCAGTACTTC. Amino acid sequence: CASSPEGGTQYF.